The 24 T cell receptor beta chains given below trace back to one sample, sequenced in a study of cytomegalovirus exposure and HLA in healthy donors. Primers included in the PCR were 60 Vbeta and 13 Jbeta primers. Repertoires were generated with immunoSEQ multiplex PCR, while TCRdb's copy carries only in-frame clones and drops some. The data show about 64,000 clones, with approximately 85% seen just once and approximately 12% held by the top ten. Sequencing input: PBMCs. Source of these receptors: a female donor in good health and CMV-seronegative.

The chain employs TRBV28 and TRBJ1-6; tentative D call: TRBD1 (6 bases). CDR1 is MDHEN, CDR2 SYDVKM, per germline. Deletions cut 3 bases from V and 7 bases from J, with 10 bases between. The CDR3 is 14 amino acids. The DNA of the CDR3 is TGTGCCAGCAGTTTGCGGCAGGGGAATTCACCCCTCCACTTT. It translates to CASSLRQGNSPLHF. Full variable domain (remainder filled in from reference TRBV28 and TRBJ1-6): DVKVTQSSRYLVKRTGEKVFLECVQDMDHENMFWYRQDPGLGLRLIYFSYDVKMKEKGDIPEGYSVSREKKERFSLILESASTNQTSMYLCASSLRQGNSPLHFGNGTRLTVT.

V is TRBV7-2 and J is TRBJ2-1; no definite D call. The CDR3 runs to 14 residues. V gave up 2 bases and J gave up 5 bases, with 10 bases separating them. Germline V gene sequence: CDR1 SGHTA, CDR2 FQGNSA. The CDR3 DNA follows: TGTGCCAGCAGCTTATCTCTGAGCGACAATGAGCAGTTCTTC. This codes for CASSLSLSDNEQFF.

This chain uses TRBV5-6 with TRBJ2-3; D may be TRBD1 (5 bases). In germline, CDR1 is SGHDT, CDR2 YYEEEE. The CDR3 runs 15 residues. Trimming cost V 3 bases and J 6 bases, with 17 bases left between them. The CDR3: CASSSPIYRSDTQYF. The DNA of the CDR3 is TGTGCCAGCAGCTCACCCATCTACAGGAGTGATACGCAGTATTTT.

V gene TRBV5-1 combines with J gene TRBJ2-7, with a possible D match to TRBD1 (6 bases). The germline gives CDR1 SGHRS, CDR2 YFSETQ. The germline V and J ends were trimmed by 0 bases and 2 bases, with 9 bases remaining between them. The CDR3 has 14 residues. CDR3 sequence: CASSLVQGPYEQYF. CDR3 nucleotide sequence: TGCGCCAGCAGCTTGGTACAGGGACCCTACGAGCAGTACTTC.

The rearrangement joins TRBV6-1 to TRBJ2-1; the match to TRBD1 covers 11 bases. The CDR3 length is 15 residues. The V and J ends lost 6 bases and 8 bases, in that order; junction bases with no gene match: 9. CDR1 and CDR2 from the germline V gene are MNHNS and SASEGT. CDR3 amino acids: CASSPGQGGFDEQFF. As DNA, the CDR3 is TGTGCCAGCAGCCCGGGACAGGGGGGATTCGATGAGCAGTTCTTC.

The chain links TRBV6-1 to TRBJ2-7, with 11 bases matching TRBD2. The germline V gene encodes CDR1 MNHNS and CDR2 SASEGT. Losses at the gene ends were 8 bases for V and 7 bases for J; bases not matched to a gene: 4. The CDR3 has 12 residues. In DNA form, the CDR3 reads TGTGCCAGCTTGGGACTAGCGGCAGAGCAGTACTTC. This encodes CASLGLAAEQYF.

The chain is built from TRBV5-4 and TRBJ2-2, with D perhaps matching TRBD1 (5 bases). The CDR3 runs to 14 residues. Deletions cut 1 base from V and 7 bases from J, with 11 bases between. The germline V gene has CDR1 SGHNT and CDR2 YYREEE (reference sequence). CDR3 DNA sequence: TGTGCCAGCAGCTTGTGGGGCGGTCTCGGGGAGCTGTTTTTT. Translating it yields CASSLWGGLGELFF.

This chain links TRBV6-1 with TRBJ1-2; 9 positions agree with TRBD1. Losses at the gene ends were 6 bases for V and 5 bases for J; bases not matched to a gene: 4. In germline, CDR1 is MNHNS, CDR2 SASEGT. The CDR3 is made up of 13 amino acids. CDR3 coding DNA: TGTGCCAGCAGAAGACAGGGGGTTTATGGCTACACCTTC. Its protein product is CASRRQGVYGYTF.

V gene TRBV5-6 combines with J gene TRBJ1-5, with no clear D. V was trimmed by 0 bases and J by 2 bases, leaving 9 bases between them. The germline gives CDR1 SGHDT, CDR2 YYEEEE. The CDR3 has 15 residues. DNA of the CDR3: TGTGCCAGCAGCTTGGCCGGGAGAGGCAATCAGCCCCAGCATTTT. This encodes CASSLAGRGNQPQHF.

The rearrangement links TRBV28 to TRBJ1-3; 7 bases match TRBD1. The CDR3 extends over 17 amino acids. Germline V CDR1 and CDR2: MDHEN, SYDVKM. V lost 5 bases to trimming and J lost 0 bases; unmatched junction nucleotides: 10. CDR3 nucleotides: TGTGCCAGCAGTCTCGCGGACAGGTTGAGCTCTGGAAACACCATATATTTT. It codes for CASSLADRLSSGNTIYF.

On this clone: Distinct nucleotide sequences in the sample also encode this CDR3. V usage is TRBV19 and J usage is TRBJ2-7; 7 positions match TRBD2. Trimming removed 0 bases from V and 3 bases from J; junction bases left unmatched: 5. Germline CDR1 LNHDA, CDR2 SQIVND (reference sequence). The CDR3 is 15 amino acids. The CDR3 DNA sequence: TGTGCCAGTAGTATAGACTCCGGGGGGATCTACGAGCAGTACTTC. This encodes CASSIDSGGIYEQYF.

This clone was seen a few times. V and J are TRBV6-4 and TRBJ2-3; TRBD2 matches at 11 bases. The V gene's germline CDR1 is MRHNA and CDR2 SNTAGT. This CDR3 comprises 15 residues. The ends lost 3 bases at V and 1 base at J; junction bases unmatched: 0. The CDR3 DNA is TGTGCCAGCAGTGAGACTAGCGGGGGCACAGATACGCAGTATTTT. This gives the protein CASSETSGGTDTQYF.

This sequence joins TRBV21-1 and TRBJ1-2. TRBV21-1 is a pseudogene. The CDR3 runs 12 residues. CDR3 sequence (DNA): TGTGCCAGCAGCAAAGCTCCTTATGGCTACACCTTC. It codes for CASSKAPYGYTF.

This clone was detected only a few times. J is TRBJ2-2 and V is TRBV28; D is unresolved. V dropped 7 bases and J dropped 4 bases, with 10 bases sitting between them. Germline V gene sequence: CDR1 MDHEN, CDR2 SYDVKM. The CDR3 covers 13 residues. The CDR3 DNA follows: TGTGCCAGCACCCACAGCCTCACCGGGGAGCTGTTTTTT. Encoded protein: CASTHSLTGELFF. The variable domain in full, with the rest retrieved from reference TRBV28 and TRBJ2-2, is DVKVTQSSRYLVKRTGEKVFLECVQDMDHENMFWYRQDPGLGLRLIYFSYDVKMKEKGDIPEGYSVSREKKERFSLILESASTNQTSMYLCASTHSLTGELFFGEGSRLTVL.

The chain links TRBV7-9 to TRBJ1-2; D gene ambiguous. V was pared by 5 bases and J by 4 bases, with 8 bases between. Germline CDR1 reads SEHNR; CDR2 reads FQNEAQ (reference sequence). The CDR3 is made up of 12 amino acids. CDR3: CASSPPSYGYTF. The CDR3 DNA sequence: TGTGCCAGCAGCCCCCCCAGCTATGGCTACACCTTC.

The J gene is TRBJ2-2, the V gene TRBV10-3; TRBD2 aligns across 8 bases. In germline, CDR1 is ENHRY, CDR2 SYGVKD. V lost 10 bases and J lost 8; bases outside the gene matches: 15. CDR3 length: 15 amino acids. CDR3 protein: CATSGGEQGTGELFF. The DNA for the CDR3 is TGTGCCACCTCGGGGGGGGAACAGGGTACGGGGGAGCTGTTTTTT.

This clone was found once. J is TRBJ2-1 and V is TRBV19; 12 bases match TRBD2. CDR3 length equals 15 residues. V dropped 7 bases and J dropped 7; count of bases not matched to a gene: 8. CDR1 is LNHDA, CDR2 SQIVND, per germline (reference sequence). In DNA, the CDR3 is TGTGCCAGTACCCAACTAGCGGGAGGAGGGAATGAGCAGTTCTTC. It yields the protein CASTQLAGGGNEQFF.

CDR3 in DNA: TGTGCCAGCAGCGGGACTAGCGTGAACACCGGGGAGCTGTTTTTT. It codes for CASSGTSVNTGELFF. The V call is TRBV2, the J call TRBJ2-2; TRBD2 aligns across 10 bases. Trimming took 6 bases from V and 1 from J; bases not matched to a gene: 2. CDR1 is SNHLY and CDR2 is FYNNEI in the germline V gene. The CDR3 spans 15 residues.

In this sample, this clone turned up a few times. The rearrangement links TRBV6-5 to TRBJ2-7; TRBD2 agrees at 8 bases. This CDR3 is built from 15 residues. V was clipped by 6 bases and J by 4 bases; unmatched bases: 11. Germline CDR1 reads MNHEY; CDR2 reads SVGAGI. CDR3 sequence: CASRLGRAITYEQYF. In nucleotides, the CDR3 is TGTGCCAGCAGGCTCGGGAGGGCAATAACATACGAGCAGTACTTC.

This chain uses TRBV2 with TRBJ1-2, with unresolved D. This CDR3 is 11 amino acids long. Germline V lookup: CDR1 SNHLY, CDR2 FYNNEI. Trimming cost V 8 bases and J 2 bases, with 6 bases left between them. The CDR3 bases are TGTGCCAGCTCCATGAACTATGGCTACACCTTC. Protein: CASSMNYGYTF.

The chain joins TRBV30 to TRBJ1-6, with D unclear. Germline V CDR1 and CDR2: GTSNPN, SVGIG (reference sequence). The CDR3 contains 13 residues. V was trimmed by 5 bases and J by 2 bases, leaving 7 bases between them. The CDR3, as DNA: TGTGCCTGGCTACGTCCCTATAATTCACCCCTCCACTTT. Amino acid sequence: CAWLRPYNSPLHF.

The chain joins TRBV15 to TRBJ2-7; TRBD1 aligns across 7 bases. V shed 3 bases and J 4 bases; nucleotides not matched to a gene: 6. The CDR3 runs to 14 residues. Germline V CDR1 and CDR2: LNHNV, YYDKDF (reference sequence). The CDR3 sequence: CATSRASDRYEQYF. CDR3 nucleotide sequence: TGTGCCACCAGCAGGGCCTCGGACAGGTACGAGCAGTACTTC.

This rearrangement joins TRBV2 to TRBJ2-1; no clear D. Trimming took off 3 bases at V and 9 bases at J, with 24 bases between the two ends. Germline V gene sequence: CDR1 SNHLY, CDR2 FYNNEI. The CDR3 is made up of 17 amino acids. This chain's CDR3 is CASSDPRSHSGRGEQFF. CDR3 in DNA: TGTGCCAGCAGTGATCCCCGATCGCATAGTGGGCGTGGTGAGCAGTTCTTC.

A note on this clone: Relative to the germline gene, one junction end is altered; a read error may explain this. V gene TRBV28 combines with J gene TRBJ2-7; a weak D match, TRBD1 (6 bases). Germline values: CDR1 MDHEN, CDR2 SYDVKM. The CDR3 totals 12 residues. In DNA form, the CDR3 reads TGTGCCGGCAGGGGCCGAGGGTACGAGCAGTACTTC. Its protein is CAGRGRGYEQYF.